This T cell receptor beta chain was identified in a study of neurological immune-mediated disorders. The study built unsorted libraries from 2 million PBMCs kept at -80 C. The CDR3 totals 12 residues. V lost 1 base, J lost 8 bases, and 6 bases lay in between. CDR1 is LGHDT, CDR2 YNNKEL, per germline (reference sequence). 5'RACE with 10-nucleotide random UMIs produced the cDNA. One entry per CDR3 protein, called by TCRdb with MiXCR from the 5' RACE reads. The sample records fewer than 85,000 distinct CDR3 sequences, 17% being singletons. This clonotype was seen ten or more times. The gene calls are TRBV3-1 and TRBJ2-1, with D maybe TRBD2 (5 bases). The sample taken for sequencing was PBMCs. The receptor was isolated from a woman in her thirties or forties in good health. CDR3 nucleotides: TGTGCCAGCAGCCAAGCGGGGTATGAGCAGTTCTTC. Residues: CASSQAGYEQFF.